The entry below gives a single TCR beta chain sequence along with its context. It was during active infection that Seattle patients were enrolled and then longitudinally followed. The germline gives CDR1 SGHNT, CDR2 YYREEE (reference sequence). The CDR3 totals 18 residues. V dropped 5 bases and J dropped 0; count of bases not matched to a gene: 14. These data originate in a study of blood T cell repertoires in COVID-19. The data were produced by immunoSEQ multiplex PCR, yet TCRdb's version contains in-frame clones alone and is incomplete. In the table there are about 260,000 clones, around 86% of which are singletons.

The V gene is TRBV5-4, the J gene TRBJ2-3; 8 bases line up with TRBD2. This receptor was obtained from an older woman with COVID-19, enrolled during active disease. The material sequenced was peripheral blood. CDR3 protein: CASSDGLRGGASTDTQYF. CDR3 DNA: TGTGCCAGCAGTGACGGCCTTCGGGGGGGGGCTAGCACAGATACGCAGTATTTT. Variable domain in full (rest from reference TRBV5-4 and TRBJ2-3): ETGVTQSPTHLIKTRGQQVTLRCSSQSGHNTVSWYQQALGQGPQFIFQYYREEENGRGNFPPRFSGLQFPNYSSELNVNALELDDSALYLCASSDGLRGGASTDTQYFGPGTRLTVL.